The clone carrying this T cell receptor beta chain was picked up many times. PCR was performed a second time for about 7 to 12 cycles using a sample-barcoded 5' primer and a J-beta primer mix. TCRdb reanalysed the 5' RACE reads using MiXCR and keeps one entry per CDR3 protein. The top ten hold roughly 8% of the sample, which has 1.5 million to 2 million distinct CDR3 sequences, 28% seen once. Germline CDR1 is LGHDT and CDR2 is YNNKEL (reference sequence). Trimming took 6 bases from V and 6 from J, leaving 24 bases between them. The CDR3 totals 17 residues. These data originate in a study of blood T cells in healthy people across ages.

Sample: blood. This chain links TRBV3-1 with TRBJ2-4; the D gene could be TRBD1 or TRBD2 (5 bases each). The TCR sequence derives from a woman in her twenties or thirties in good health. CDR3 sequence reads: CASSPTGTQGSGNIQYF. The CDR3 DNA reads TGTGCCAGCAGTCCGACCGGGACCCAAGGATCTGGAAACATTCAGTACTTC.